The rows below give T cell receptor beta chains drawn from one sample of a study of blood T cells in healthy people across ages. TCRdb called the 5' RACE reads again in MiXCR, with one record for every CDR3 protein. The data hold some 370,000 distinct CDR3 sequences, with roughly half observed a single time. Sequencing was performed on blood. Receptor source: a man aged 60 to 75 in good health. Each CDR3 is given with its conserved first and last residue. D genes are given only for firm matches. Clone size appears in some rows only: once, few, many, or a class for an expanded clone.

>TRBV20-1|NA|TRBJ2-7|TRBD1
TGCAGTGCTAGACCGGGACAGGGTGACGAGCAGTACTTC
CSARPGQGDEQYF
>TRBV6-5|many|TRBJ1-4|NA
TGTGCCAGCAGCCCATCCCAGCTTAATGAAAAACTGTTTTTT
CASSPSQLNEKLFF
>TRBV6-2/TRBV6-3|NA|TRBJ2-7|TRBD1
TGTGCCAGCAGTTACGACAGGGAACGGCCATTCTACGAGCAGTACTTC
CASSYDRERPFYEQYF
>TRBV20-1|many|TRBJ2-1|TRBD2
TGCAGTGCGTCAGAAGGACTAGCGGGGGATTACAATGAGCAGTTCTTC
CSASEGLAGDYNEQFF
>TRBV12-5|NA|TRBJ2-4|NA
TGTGCTAGTGCTTCAGGGGGGTCCGCCAAAAACATTCAGTACTTC
CASASGGSAKNIQYF
>TRBV29-1|NA|TRBJ2-7|NA
TGCAGCGTGAACTCACAGGGAAGTATCGACGAGCAGTACTTC
CSVNSQGSIDEQYF
>TRBV29-1|NA|TRBJ1-2|NA
TGCAGCGTTAAGGGCGGTTCTTATGGCTACACCTTC
CSVKGGSYGYTF
>TRBV7-3|NA|TRBJ2-4|TRBD1
TGTGCCAGCAGTTTACTGGGACAGGGTCTGGGAGAGCAGTACTTC
CASSLLGQGLGEQYF
>TRBV4-2|NA|TRBJ2-3|NA
TGTGCCAGCAGCCAAGAAGGGGCCAGAATCACAGATACGCAGTATTTT
CASSQEGARITDTQYF
>TRBV30|NA|TRBJ2-3|NA
TGTGCCTGGACCCGGGCGAGGACAGATACGCAGTATTTT
CAWTRARTDTQYF
>TRBV4-2|few|TRBJ2-5|TRBD2
TGTGCCAGCAGCCAAGAGCTAGCGGGGGGACAAGAGACCCAGTACTTC
CASSQELAGGQETQYF
>TRBV20-1|NA|TRBJ2-1|NA
TGCGGGGGGGCAGCCCATAATGAGCAGTTCTTC
CGGAAHNEQFF
>TRBV20-1|NA|TRBJ2-1|NA
TGCAGTGCTAGACTTTACAATGAGCAGTTCTTC
CSARLYNEQFF
>TRBV7-3|NA|TRBJ2-7|TRBD2
TGTGCCAGCAGCTTAACTAGCGGGAGTATCTACGAGCAGTACTTC
CASSLTSGSIYEQYF
>TRBV9|few|TRBJ2-1|TRBD2
TGTGCCAGCAGCGCTAGCGGGTGGGGCTACAATGAGCAGTTCTTC
CASSASGWGYNEQFF
>TRBV12-3/TRBV12-4|NA|TRBJ1-5|TRBD1
TGTGCCAGCAACCGACAGGGTGAGCCCCAGCATTTT
CASNRQGEPQHF
>TRBV5-1|NA|TRBJ2-7|NA
TGCGCCAGCAAAGGTTCCACGAACTCCTACGAGCAGTACTTC
CASKGSTNSYEQYF
>TRBV11-2|NA|TRBJ2-5|NA
TGTGCCAGCAGCTTAGAAGCTCTGCGCCAAGAGACCCAGTACTTC
CASSLEALRQETQYF
>TRBV21-1|once|TRBJ2-1|NA
TGTGCCAGCAGGGGTCGCACCCACCAAGAGACCCAGTTCTTC
CASRGRTHQETQFF
>TRBV29-1|NA|TRBJ1-1|TRBD1
TGCAGCATACCAGGGGGTTGGGCTGAAGCTTTCTTT
CSIPGGWAEAFF
>TRBV27|NA|TRBJ2-7|TRBD1
TGTGCCAGCAGGGGGACAGGGGTCAACAATGAGCAGTACTTC
CASRGTGVNNEQYF
>TRBV4-2|NA|TRBJ2-7|NA
TGTGCCAGCAGCCAAGCGGGCTCCCACGAGCAGTACTTC
CASSQAGSHEQYF
>TRBV6-2/TRBV6-3|few|TRBJ2-7|TRBD2
TGTGCCAGCAGCCACGGGACTAGCGGGGGATACGAGCAGTACTTC
CASSHGTSGGYEQYF
>TRBV4-1|NA|TRBJ2-3|NA
TGTGCCAGCAGCCAACGGGACTGGCGTCTGGATACGCAGTATTTT
CASSQRDWRLDTQYF
>TRBV7-9|NA|TRBJ1-1|TRBD1
TGTGCCAGCAGGAAGACAGGGGGCGCGAGAAACACTGAAGCTTTCTTT
CASRKTGGARNTEAFF
>TRBV7-8|NA|TRBJ2-3|TRBD2
TGTGCCAGCAGCTTACTTCTAGCGGGAACGCCAGATACGCAGTATTTT
CASSLLLAGTPDTQYF
>TRBV20-1|NA|TRBJ1-6|TRBD1
TGCAGTGCTAGAAATGAGGACAGGGCAAATTCACCCCTCCACTTT
CSARNEDRANSPLHF
>TRBV20-1|NA|TRBJ2-1|TRBD2
TGCAGTGTTACTTCCGGGACTAGCGGGTACAATGAGCAGTTCTTC
CSVTSGTSGYNEQFF